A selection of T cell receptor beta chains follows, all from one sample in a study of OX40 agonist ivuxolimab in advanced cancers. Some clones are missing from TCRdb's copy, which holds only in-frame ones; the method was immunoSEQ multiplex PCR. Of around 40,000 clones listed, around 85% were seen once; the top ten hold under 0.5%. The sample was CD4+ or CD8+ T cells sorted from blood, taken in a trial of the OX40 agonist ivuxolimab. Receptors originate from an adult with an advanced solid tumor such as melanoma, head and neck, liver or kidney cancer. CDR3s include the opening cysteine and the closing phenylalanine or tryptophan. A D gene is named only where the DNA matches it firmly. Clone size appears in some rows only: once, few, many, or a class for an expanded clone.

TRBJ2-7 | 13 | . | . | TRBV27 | CASSLRGGYEQYF | TGTGCCAGCAGTTTGCGGGGAGGCTACGAGCAGTACTTC
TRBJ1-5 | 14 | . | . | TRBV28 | CASRRGAGNQPQHF | TGTGCCAGCAGACGGGGGGCTGGCAATCAGCCCCAGCATTTT
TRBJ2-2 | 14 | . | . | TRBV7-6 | CASSAVLRVGELFF | TGTGCCAGCAGCGCCGTACTCCGTGTCGGGGAGCTGTTTTTT
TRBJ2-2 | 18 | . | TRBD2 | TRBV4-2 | CASSQDPSGDGIAGELFF | TGTGCCAGCAGCCAAGATCCTAGCGGGGACGGTATTGCCGGGGAGCTGTTTTTT
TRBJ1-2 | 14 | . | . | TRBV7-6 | CASSLEIHSYGYTF | TGTGCCAGCAGCTTAGAAATACATTCCTATGGCTACACCTTC
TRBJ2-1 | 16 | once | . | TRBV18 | CASSPSGRALYNEQFF | TGTGCCAGCTCCCCGTCTGGGAGAGCTTTATACAATGAGCAGTTCTTC
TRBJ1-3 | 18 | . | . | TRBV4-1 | CASSQERRRDRPGNTIYF | TGCGCCAGCAGCCAAGAACGCCGCCGTGACAGGCCTGGAAACACCATATATTTT
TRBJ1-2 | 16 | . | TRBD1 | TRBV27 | CASRPWGTEENYGYTF | TGTGCCAGCAGACCTTGGGGGACAGAGGAAAACTATGGCTACACCTTC
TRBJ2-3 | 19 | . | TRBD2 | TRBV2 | CASSEPGGAVAYYGDTQYF | TGTGCCAGCAGTGAACCGGGGGGGGCCGTGGCTTACTACGGTGATACGCAGTATTTT
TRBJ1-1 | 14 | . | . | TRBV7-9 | CASSLQTGNTEAFF | TGTGCCAGCAGCCTTCAGACAGGGAACACTGAAGCTTTCTTT
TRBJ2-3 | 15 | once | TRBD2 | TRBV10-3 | CAISSQAGGTDTQYF | TGTGCCATCAGTAGCCAAGCGGGAGGGACAGATACGCAGTATTTT
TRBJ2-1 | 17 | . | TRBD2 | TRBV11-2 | CASSWPISGSSYNEQFF | TGTGCCAGCAGCTGGCCTATTAGCGGGAGCTCCTACAATGAGCAGTTCTTC
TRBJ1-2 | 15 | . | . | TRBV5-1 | CASSPLSDSANGYTF | TGCGCCAGCAGCCCCCTCTCCGACAGTGCCAATGGCTACACCTTC
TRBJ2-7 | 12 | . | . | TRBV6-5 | CASSSGPYEQYF | TGTGCCAGCAGTTCGGGACCCTACGAGCAGTACTTC
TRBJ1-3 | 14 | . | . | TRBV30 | CAWTSGQLGNTIYF | TGTGCCTGGACTTCCGGCCAGCTTGGAAACACCATATATTTT
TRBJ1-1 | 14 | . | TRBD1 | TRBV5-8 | CASSAGTGNTEAFF | TGTGCCAGCAGCGCCGGGACAGGGAACACTGAAGCTTTCTTT
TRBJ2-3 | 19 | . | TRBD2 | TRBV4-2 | CASSQEYGMASGATDTQYF | TGTGCCAGCAGCCAAGAATACGGCATGGCGAGCGGGGCCACAGATACGCAGTATTTT
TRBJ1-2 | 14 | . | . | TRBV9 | CASTKVGVNYGYTF | TGTGCCAGCACCAAAGTCGGGGTTAACTATGGCTACACCTTC
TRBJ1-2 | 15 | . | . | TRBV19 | CASNSFMVRGGGYTF | TGTGCCAGTAACTCCTTTATGGTCCGGGGAGGTGGCTACACCTTC
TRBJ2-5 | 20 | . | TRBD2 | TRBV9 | CASSVGTSGGSGPGQETQYF | TGTGCCAGCAGCGTAGGGACTAGCGGGGGCTCGGGCCCGGGCCAAGAGACCCAGTACTTC
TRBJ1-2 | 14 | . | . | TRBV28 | CASTGQEWNYGYTF | TGTGCCAGCACCGGCCAGGAGTGGAACTATGGCTACACCTTC
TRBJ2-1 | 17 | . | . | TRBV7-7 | CASSPQDFFEEIDEQFF | TGTGCTAGCAGCCCCCAAGATTTCTTTGAGGAAATCGATGAGCAGTTCTTC
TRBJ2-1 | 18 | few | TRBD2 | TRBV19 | CASSPWRGGGEGVNEQFF | TGTGCCAGTAGCCCCTGGCGTGGCGGCGGGGAGGGCGTGAATGAGCAGTTCTTC
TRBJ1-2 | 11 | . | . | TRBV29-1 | CSVDRLYGYTF | TGCAGCGTTGATAGGCTCTATGGCTACACCTTC
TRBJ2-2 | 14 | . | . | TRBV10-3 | CAIRLEGGTGELFF | TGTGCCATCAGACTAGAGGGCGGCACCGGGGAGCTGTTTTTT
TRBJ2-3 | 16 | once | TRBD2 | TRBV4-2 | CASTLQAAGATDTQYF | TGTGCCAGCACCCTGCAGGCAGCGGGGGCCACAGATACGCAGTATTTT
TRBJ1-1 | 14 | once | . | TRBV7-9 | CASSLQGGSTEAFF | TGTGCCAGCAGCTTGCAAGGGGGTAGTACTGAAGCTTTCTTT
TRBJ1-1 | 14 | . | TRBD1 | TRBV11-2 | CASRVQGGSTEAFF | TGTGCCAGCAGAGTACAGGGGGGCAGCACTGAAGCTTTCTTT
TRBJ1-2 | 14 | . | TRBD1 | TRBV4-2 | CASSPWTGNYGYTF | TGTGCCAGCAGCCCTTGGACAGGGAACTATGGCTACACCTTC
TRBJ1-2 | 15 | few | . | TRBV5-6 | CASSLGRGASYGYTF | TGTGCCAGCAGCTTGGGCAGGGGCGCTTCCTATGGCTACACCTTC
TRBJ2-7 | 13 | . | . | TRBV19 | CASSIDRGYEQYF | TGTGCCAGTAGTATAGACAGGGGATACGAGCAGTACTTC
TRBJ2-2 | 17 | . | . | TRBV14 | CASSPYAGLGGTGELFF | TGTGCCAGCAGCCCGTACGCTGGACTGGGTGGCACCGGGGAGCTGTTTTTT
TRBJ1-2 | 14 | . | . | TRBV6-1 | CASRGAFSEDGYTF | TGTGCCAGCAGGGGAGCGTTCTCTGAGGATGGCTACACCTTC
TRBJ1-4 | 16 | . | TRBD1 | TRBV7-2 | CASSLNNRGTNEKLFF | TGTGCCAGCAGCCTCAATAACAGGGGAACTAATGAAAAACTGTTTTTT
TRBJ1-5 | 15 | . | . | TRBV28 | CASSLYTGSNQPQHF | TGTGCCAGCAGTTTATATACCGGGAGCAATCAGCCCCAGCATTTT
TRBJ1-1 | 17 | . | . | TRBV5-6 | CASSLDLGAQVNTEAFF | TGTGCCAGCAGCTTGGACTTGGGGGCCCAGGTGAACACTGAAGCTTTCTTT
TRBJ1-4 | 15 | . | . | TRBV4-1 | CASSHKDGFNEKLFF | TGCGCCAGCAGCCATAAGGATGGGTTTAATGAAAAACTGTTTTTT
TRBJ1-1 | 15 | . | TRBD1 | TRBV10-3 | CAIRPGQGPASEAFF | TGTGCCATCAGGCCGGGACAGGGGCCGGCCTCTGAAGCTTTCTTT
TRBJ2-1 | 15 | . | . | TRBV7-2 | CASSSGDRARDRQFF | TGTGCCAGCAGCTCGGGGGATCGCGCCAGGGACCGGCAGTTCTTC
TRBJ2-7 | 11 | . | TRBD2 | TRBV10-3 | CAIRGGFEQYF | TGTGCCATCCGGGGGGGGTTCGAGCAGTACTTC
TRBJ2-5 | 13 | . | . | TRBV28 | CASSLGVQETQYF | TGTGCCAGCAGTTTGGGGGTCCAAGAGACCCAGTACTTC
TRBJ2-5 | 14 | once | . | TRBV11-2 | CASSSGGASKTQYF | TGTGCCAGCAGCTCCGGGGGCGCTTCTAAGACCCAGTACTTC
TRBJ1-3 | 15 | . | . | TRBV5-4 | CASSLVPSSGNTIYF | TGTGCCAGCAGCTTGGTACCCAGTTCTGGAAACACCATATATTTT
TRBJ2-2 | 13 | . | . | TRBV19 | CASSPTQLGELFF | TGTGCCAGTAGCCCGACGCAGCTCGGGGAGCTGTTTTTT
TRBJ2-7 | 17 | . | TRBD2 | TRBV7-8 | CASSSTRRLAGGYEQYF | TGTGCCAGCAGCTCTACCCGAAGACTAGCGGGAGGCTACGAGCAGTACTTC
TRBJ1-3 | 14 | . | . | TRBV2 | CASIGQSSGNTIYF | TGTGCCAGCATCGGGCAGAGCTCTGGAAACACCATATATTTT
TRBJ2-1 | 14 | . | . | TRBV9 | CASSVSSSYNEQFF | TGTGCCAGCAGCGTCTCTAGCTCCTACAATGAGCAGTTCTTC
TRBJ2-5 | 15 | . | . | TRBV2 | CASSDFWPAEETQYF | TGTGCCAGCAGTGATTTTTGGCCAGCGGAAGAGACCCAGTACTTC
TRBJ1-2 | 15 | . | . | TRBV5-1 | CASSLVGGEGYGYTF | TGCGCCAGCAGCTTGGTGGGGGGGGAGGGCTATGGCTACACCTTC
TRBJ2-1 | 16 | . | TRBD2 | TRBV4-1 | CASSQASREAYNEQFF | TGCGCCAGCAGCCAAGCTTCGCGGGAGGCCTACAATGAGCAGTTCTTC
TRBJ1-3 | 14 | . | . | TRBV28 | CASLEGPSGNTIYF | TGTGCCAGCCTAGAGGGACCATCTGGAAACACCATATATTTT
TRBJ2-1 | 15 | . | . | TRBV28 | CASTLLAGPYNEQFF | TGTGCCAGCACACTTCTTGCGGGACCGTACAATGAGCAGTTCTTC
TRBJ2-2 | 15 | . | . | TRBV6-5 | CASSYFGGRIGELFF | TGTGCCAGCAGTTACTTTGGGGGGCGCATCGGGGAGCTGTTTTTT